What follows are 17 T cell receptor beta chains derived from one specimen sequenced in a study of OX40 agonist ivuxolimab in advanced cancers. Method: immunoSEQ multiplex PCR; TCRdb's copy keeps in-frame clones and lacks some. The sample shows 75,000 to 95,000 clones, just over 90% of them seen only once. This material consisted of CD4+ or CD8+ T cells sorted from blood, taken in a trial of the OX40 agonist ivuxolimab. These receptors came from an adult with an advanced solid tumor such as melanoma, head and neck, liver or kidney cancer.

The chain uses TRBV19 and TRBJ1-5, with TRBD1 as a possible D gene (6 bases). Trimming took 8 bases from V and 3 from J, leaving 14 bases between them. In germline, CDR1 is LNHDA, CDR2 SQIVND (reference sequence). CDR3 size: 14 residues. CDR3 sequence: CASHNRVNNQPQHF. CDR3 in DNA: TGTGCCAGTCACAACAGGGTCAACAATCAGCCCCAGCATTTT. The full variable domain, completed using reference TRBV19 and TRBJ1-5, is DGGITQSPKYLFRKEGQNVTLSCEQNLNHDAMYWYRQDPGQGLRLIYYSQIVNDFQKGDIAEGYSVSREKKESFPLTVTSAQKNPTAFYLCASHNRVNNQPQHFGDGTRLSIL.

The chain carries TRBV5-6 and TRBJ2-1; D perhaps matches TRBD1 (5 bases). V was clipped by 4 bases and J by 15 bases, with 26 bases between them. This CDR3 spans 15 amino acids. Germline-derived CDR1 and CDR2 are SGHDT and YYEEEE. The CDR3 DNA follows: TGTGCCAGCAGCCACGGAGACAGAATAAGGGTATTATGGTTCTTC. Residues: CASSHGDRIRVLWFF. The whole variable domain, filled in from reference TRBV5-6 and TRBJ2-1, reads DAGVTQSPTHLIKTRGQQVTLRCSPKSGHDTVSWYQQALGQGPQFIFQYYEEEERQRGNFPDRFSGHQFPNYSSELNVNALLLGDSALYLCASSHGDRIRVLWFFGPGTRLTVL.

In DNA form, the CDR3 reads TGTGCCAGTAGTACGCGAAGAGCCAAGTCTGGAAACACCATATATTTT. This translates into CASSTRRAKSGNTIYF. The genes are TRBV19 and TRBJ1-3; no definite D call. The germline CDR1 and CDR2 sequences are LNHDA and SQIVND (reference sequence). This CDR3 region has 16 residues. V was pared by 4 bases and J by 1 base, with 14 bases between.

This chain uses TRBV5-4 with TRBJ2-3; 7 bases line up with TRBD1. CDR1 SGHNT and CDR2 YYREEE come from the germline V gene (reference sequence). With 4 bases clipped from V and 4 bases from J, the junction kept 3 bases outside the gene matches. CDR3 size: 13 residues. CDR3 region: CASSMTGSDTQYF. DNA of the CDR3: TGTGCCAGCAGCATGACAGGGTCAGATACGCAGTATTTT.

The chain combines TRBV5-1 with TRBJ2-3; D gene uncertain. V was pared by 2 bases and J by 0 bases, with 1 base between. The germline V gene has CDR1 SGHRS and CDR2 YFSETQ. This CDR3 has 12 amino acids. CDR3: CASSLSTDTQYF. The CDR3 nucleotides read TGCGCCAGCAGCTTAAGCACAGATACGCAGTATTTT.

The chain has TRBV25-1 and TRBJ2-5, with TRBD2 identical over 8 bases. The CDR3 consists of 15 residues. The V gene end was trimmed by 3 bases and the J gene end by 5 bases; junction bases not matched to a gene: 8. Germline CDR1 reads MGHDK; CDR2 reads SYGVNS. The CDR3 nucleotides are TGTGCCAGCAGTGAGTCGGGACTAGGGGCTGAGACCCAGTACTTC. It specifies CASSESGLGAETQYF.

The J gene is TRBJ2-1, the V gene TRBV29-1; possibly TRBD1 for D (6 bases). The length of the CDR3 is 15 residues. Trimming removed 6 bases from V and 1 base from J, with 16 bases in between. Germline V gene data show CDR1 as SQVTM and CDR2 as ANQGSEA. Here the CDR3 reads CSVTLQGQSYNEQFF. DNA of the CDR3: TGCAGCGTCACCTTACAGGGCCAATCCTACAATGAGCAGTTCTTC.

The chain links TRBV5-8 to TRBJ2-1; D could derive from TRBD1 or TRBD2 (5 bases each). V shed 0 bases and J shed 2 bases, with 9 bases lying between them. Germline CDR1 is SGHTS and CDR2 is YDEGEE. This CDR3 contains 15 residues. CDR3: CASSLGGRTYNEQFF. For the CDR3, the DNA is TGTGCCAGCAGCTTGGGGGGACGGACCTACAATGAGCAGTTCTTC. Full variable domain (remainder filled in from reference TRBV5-8 and TRBJ2-1): EAGVTQSPTHLIKTRGQQATLRCSPISGHTSVYWYQQALGLGLQFLLWYDEGEERNRGNFPPRFSGRQFPNYSSELNVNALELEDSALYLCASSLGGRTYNEQFFGPGTRLTVL.

This clone was counted a few times. This chain uses TRBV6-5 with TRBJ1-2; D is perhaps TRBD1 (6 bases). In germline, CDR1 is MNHEY, CDR2 SVGAGI. V lost 6 bases, J lost 8 bases, and 19 bases lay in between. CDR3 size: 14 residues. Here the CDR3 reads CASRETDRLRGYTF. The CDR3 region has the DNA TGTGCCAGCAGGGAAACCGACAGGCTCAGGGGCTACACCTTC.

The gene calls are TRBV2 and TRBJ2-5, with a weak D call TRBD2 (5 bases). There are 12 residues in the CDR3. V was shortened by 2 bases and J by 5 bases, with 6 bases between the two germline ends. Germline V CDR1 and CDR2: SNHLY, FYNNEI. CDR3 protein: CASSELAETQYF. In DNA, the CDR3 is TGTGCCAGCAGTGAACTAGCCGAGACCCAGTACTTC.

This clone appeared a single time. The chain uses TRBV5-6 and TRBJ2-5, with D maybe TRBD1 (5 bases). The germline CDR1 and CDR2 sequences are SGHDT and YYEEEE. The CDR3 spans 17 residues. Deletions cut 0 bases from V and 5 bases from J, with 20 bases between. The CDR3, as DNA: TGTGCCAGCAGCTTGGTTGGCGGAAGGGGTCCGCTGGAGACCCAGTACTTC. Its translation is CASSLVGGRGPLETQYF.

The rearrangement joins TRBV6-5 to TRBJ1-4; 8 bases are shared with TRBD1. CDR1 is MNHEY, CDR2 SVGAGI, per germline. V lost 7 bases and J lost 4; bases outside the gene matches: 2. There are 13 residues in the CDR3. This CDR3 reads CASMDRVNEKLFF. The DNA of the CDR3 is TGTGCCAGCATGGACAGGGTTAATGAAAAACTGTTTTTT.

The chain recombines TRBV7-2 with TRBJ2-7; D tentatively reads TRBD1 or TRBD2 (5 bases each). V was cut by 0 bases and J by 3 bases, with 15 bases left in between. The CDR3 extends over 16 amino acids. The V gene's germline CDR1 is SGHTA and CDR2 FQGNSA. The CDR3 DNA sequence: TGTGCCAGCAGCTTAGCTGAGAATCTGGGGGTCTACGAGCAGTACTTC. Protein sequence: CASSLAENLGVYEQYF.

The chain recombines TRBV28 with TRBJ1-2; a weak D match, TRBD1 (5 bases). The germline V and J ends were trimmed by 3 bases and 8 bases, with 13 bases remaining between them. The CDR3 totals 13 residues. Germline CDR1 is MDHEN and CDR2 is SYDVKM. CDR3 bases: TGTGCCAGCAGTTTCTTGGCAGGGCTAGGCTACACCTTC. Its protein is CASSFLAGLGYTF.

The gene calls are TRBV5-1 and TRBJ1-3; 7 positions agree with TRBD1. Germline V gene sequence: CDR1 SGHRS, CDR2 YFSETQ. V shed 4 bases and J 3 bases; nucleotides not matched to a gene: 10. There are 16 residues in the CDR3. CDR3 residues: CASSEGDRVFGNTIYF. CDR3 sequence (DNA): TGCGCCAGCAGCGAAGGTGACAGGGTATTTGGAAACACCATATATTTT.

The rearrangement links TRBV20-1 to TRBJ1-4; D remains ambiguous. The germline CDR1 and CDR2 sequences are DFQATT and SNEGSKA (reference sequence). The CDR3 covers 11 residues. With 5 bases removed from V and 7 bases from J, the gap between germline ends came to 8 bases. The CDR3 reads CSARKVEKLFF. CDR3 nucleotides: TGCAGTGCTCGAAAGGTTGAAAAACTGTTTTTT.

This clone was detected only once. The V gene is TRBV18, the J gene TRBJ2-2; 11 bases are a match to TRBD1. J was trimmed by 6 bases and V by 2 bases; bases with no gene match: 5. This CDR3 has 16 residues. The germline V gene encodes CDR1 KGHSH and CDR2 LQKENI. The CDR3 DNA sequence: TGTGCCAGCTCACCAGTCGTGGACAGGGGGCCCGGGGAGCTGTTTTTT. This translates into CASSPVVDRGPGELFF.